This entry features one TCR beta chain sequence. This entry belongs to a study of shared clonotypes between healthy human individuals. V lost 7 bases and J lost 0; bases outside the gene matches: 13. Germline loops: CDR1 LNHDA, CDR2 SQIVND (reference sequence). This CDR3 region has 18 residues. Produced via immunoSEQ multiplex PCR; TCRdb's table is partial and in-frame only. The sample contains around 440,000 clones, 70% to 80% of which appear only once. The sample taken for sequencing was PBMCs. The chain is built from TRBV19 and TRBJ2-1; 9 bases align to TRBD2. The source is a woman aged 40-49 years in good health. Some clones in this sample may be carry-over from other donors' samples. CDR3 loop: CASISKGAGGNSYNEQFF. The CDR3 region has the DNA TGTGCCAGTATCTCCAAAGGGGCGGGAGGGAACTCCTACAATGAGCAGTTCTTC.